The 5 T cell receptor beta chains listed next were all sequenced from one sample in a study of shared clonotypes between healthy human individuals. Produced via immunoSEQ multiplex PCR; TCRdb's table is partial and in-frame only. The data show 550,000 to 750,000 clones, over 95% seen once. CD45RO-negative, CCR7-selected cells formed the naive CD8 fraction, which excluded terminally differentiated effector memory CD45RA+ cells. What was sequenced was naive CD8+ T cells sorted from blood. The source of these receptors is a young woman in good health.

This chain links TRBV6-5 with TRBJ1-1; D perhaps matches TRBD1 (6 bases). Germline-derived CDR1 and CDR2 are MNHEY and SVGAGI. The CDR3 consists of 13 residues. V dropped 6 bases and J dropped 2 bases, with 10 bases sitting between them. The CDR3 nucleotides are TGTGCCAGCAGGTTAGGGGGTAACACTGAAGCTTTCTTT. It yields the protein CASRLGGNTEAFF.

The V call is TRBV15, the J call TRBJ2-7, with 9 bases that match TRBD2. The CDR3 runs 16 residues. Germline V gene lookup returns CDR1 LNHNV and CDR2 YYDKDF (reference sequence). With V trimmed by 0 bases and J by 6 bases, 9 bases remained unmatched. In DNA, the CDR3 is TGTGCCACCAGCAGAGATCGGGCTAGCGGGATTATCGAGCAGTACTTC. Translating it yields CATSRDRASGIIEQYF.

The gene calls are TRBV6-1 and TRBJ2-7; 9 positions match TRBD2. The CDR3 covers 17 residues. Germline V lookup: CDR1 MNHNS, CDR2 SASEGT. V was pared by 2 bases and J by 6 bases, with 14 bases of the junction left unmatched. The CDR3 nucleotides read TGTGCCAGCAGTGAATTTACGTTAGCGGGAGTCCCTGCCGAGCAGTACTTC. Protein sequence: CASSEFTLAGVPAEQYF.

V gene TRBV27 combines with J gene TRBJ2-7; the D gene is possibly TRBD1 (6 bases). Trimming took 2 bases from V and 3 from J, leaving 14 bases between them. Germline V lookup: CDR1 MNHEY, CDR2 SMNVEV (reference sequence). The CDR3 sequence is 15 residues long. CDR3 sequence: CASSLTARGGYEQYF. For the CDR3, the DNA is TGTGCCAGCAGTTTAACAGCGAGAGGGGGCTACGAGCAGTACTTC.

The rearrangement joins TRBV5-6 to TRBJ2-1, with TRBD1 matching 9 bases. Losses at the gene ends were 2 bases for V and 10 bases for J; bases not matched to a gene: 7. From germline, CDR1 is SGHDT and CDR2 YYEEEE. The CDR3 runs to 14 residues. The CDR3 region has the DNA TGTGCCAGCAGCTTCCGGACAGGGGCTGGCGAGCAGTTCTTC. This translates into CASSFRTGAGEQFF. Variable domain in full (rest from reference TRBV5-6 and TRBJ2-1): DAGVTQSPTHLIKTRGQQVTLRCSPKSGHDTVSWYQQALGQGPQFIFQYYEEEERQRGNFPDRFSGHQFPNYSSELNVNALLLGDSALYLCASSFRTGAGEQFFGPGTRLTVL.